The 10 T cell receptor beta chains presented below share a single source sample, sequenced in a study of blood T cell repertoires in COVID-19. The data were produced by immunoSEQ multiplex PCR, yet TCRdb's version contains in-frame clones alone and is incomplete. The sample lists 95,000 to 150,000 clones; over 65% were seen once. The sequenced sample consisted of peripheral blood. The receptors come from a woman between 70 and 85 years old with acute or convalescent COVID-19.

This chain connects TRBV5-5 to TRBJ2-5; TRBD2 is a possible D gene (5 bases). The V end was cut by 2 bases, the J end by 5 bases, with 28 bases between. The CDR3 consists of 19 residues. CDR1 SGHKS and CDR2 YYEKEE come from the germline V gene (reference sequence). The CDR3 protein is CASSFDYPNYFLSAETQYF. In nucleotides, the CDR3 is TGTGCCAGCAGCTTTGACTATCCGAACTACTTCCTATCGGCGGAGACCCAGTACTTC.

CDR3: CASSLSEGRNSPLHF. The CDR3 nucleotides read TGTGCCAGCAGCTTATCGGAGGGACGGAATTCACCCCTCCACTTT. The rearrangement joins TRBV11-1 to TRBJ1-6, with D maybe TRBD1 (5 bases). This CDR3 region has 15 residues. CDR1 and CDR2 from the germline V gene are SGHAT and FQDESV (reference sequence). The V and J ends lost 2 bases and 7 bases respectively, with 12 bases between them.

The chain carries TRBV5-1 and TRBJ2-7; 7 bases match TRBD1. V dropped 2 bases and J dropped 6; count of bases not matched to a gene: 5. Germline-derived CDR1 and CDR2 are SGHRS and YFSETQ. The CDR3 runs 13 residues. CDR3 in amino acids: CASSFQSGGEQYV. For the CDR3, the DNA is TGCGCCAGCAGCTTTCAGTCAGGGGGCGAGCAGTACGTC.

This chain joins TRBV29-1 and TRBJ2-2, with a weak D call TRBD2 (6 bases). Trimming removed 7 bases from V and 0 bases from J, with 12 bases in between. The V gene's germline CDR1 is SQVTM and CDR2 ANQGSEA. This CDR3 contains 14 residues. In DNA, the CDR3 is TGCAGCGGGGGGGATACAGCGAACACCGGGGAGCTGTTTTTT. It is translated as CSGGDTANTGELFF.

This rearrangement joins TRBV28 to TRBJ1-1; tentative D call: TRBD1 (5 bases). Trimming cost V 6 bases and J 6 bases, with 17 bases left between them. The length of the CDR3 is 14 residues. Germline CDR1 and CDR2: MDHEN and SYDVKM. The CDR3 DNA is TGTGCCAGCAGCCGCCGGGAGGGGTGGGCTGAAGCTTTCTTT. It yields the protein CASSRREGWAEAFF. The full variable domain, in which reference TRBV28 and TRBJ1-1 provide the parts outside the CDR3, is DVKVTQSSRYLVKRTGEKVFLECVQDMDHENMFWYRQDPGLGLRLIYFSYDVKMKEKGDIPEGYSVSREKKERFSLILESASTNQTSMYLCASSRREGWAEAFFGQGTRLTVV.

This clone was recorded a few times. The genes are TRBV5-1 and TRBJ1-2, with 8 bases aligning to TRBD1. The V gene end was trimmed by 3 bases and the J gene end by 6 bases; junction bases not matched to a gene: 4. The length of the CDR3 is 13 residues. Germline-derived CDR1 and CDR2 are SGHRS and YFSETQ. CDR3 loop: CASSSDRVHGYTF. CDR3 in DNA: TGCGCCAGCAGCTCGGACAGGGTCCATGGCTACACCTTC.

The rearrangement links TRBV5-4 to TRBJ2-1; the D is unclear. V dropped 2 bases and J dropped 1 base, with 10 bases sitting between them. This CDR3 region has 15 residues. Germline V lookup: CDR1 SGHNT, CDR2 YYREEE (reference sequence). The CDR3 reads CASSFNSGSYNEQFF. The CDR3 region has the DNA TGTGCCAGCAGCTTTAACTCAGGATCCTACAATGAGCAGTTCTTC.

The chain uses TRBV7-8 and TRBJ2-1, with 13 bases matching TRBD2. The CDR3 sequence is 14 residues long. From germline, CDR1 is SGHVS and CDR2 FQNEAQ. With 5 bases clipped from V and 8 bases from J, the junction kept 3 bases outside the gene matches. As DNA, the CDR3 is TGTGCCAGCAGCCGGACTAGCGGGGGCTATGAGCAGTTCTTC. Its protein is CASSRTSGGYEQFF.

The gene calls are TRBV29-1 and TRBJ2-2; the D gene is possibly TRBD1 (5 bases). This CDR3 region has 13 residues. Trimming removed 6 bases from V and 4 bases from J, with 12 bases in between. Germline V gene lookup returns CDR1 SQVTM and CDR2 ANQGSEA. The DNA for the CDR3 is TGCAGCGTGAGAAGGGGTGGCACCGGGGAGCTGTTTTTT. This translates into CSVRRGGTGELFF.

J is TRBJ1-1 and V is TRBV24-1; TRBD1 aligns across 9 bases. V shed 2 bases and J 3 bases; nucleotides not matched to a gene: 3. This CDR3 comprises 15 residues. CDR1 and CDR2 (germline): KGHDR, SFDVKD. Here the CDR3 reads CATSDSRTGDTEAFF. The CDR3 DNA reads as TGTGCCACCAGTGATTCCAGGACAGGGGACACTGAAGCTTTCTTT.